This T cell receptor beta chain originates from a study of blood T cell repertoires in COVID-19. Study context: Acute and convalescent COVID-19 specimens originated in the United States, Italy and Spain.

Trimming removed 6 bases from V and 3 bases from J; junction bases left unmatched: 7. Germline CDR1 reads MNHNY; CDR2 reads SVGAGI (reference sequence). The CDR3 totals 15 residues. Seattle researchers signed up patients amid active infection and tracked them longitudinally. Under the authors' procedure: Quantification of nucleated cells was approximated via reference gene primer amplification. Profiling relied on immunoSEQ multiplex PCR, and the TCRdb table lists in-frame clones only, not all of them. Clone size and V and J calls were adopted from that table, with D and trimming inferred from the DNA. The sample yields some 94,000 clones, roughly 89% seen once.

This clonotype originated in a woman aged 60-75 years with COVID-19, enrolled during active disease. V gene TRBV6-6 combines with J gene TRBJ2-2; 7 bases agree with TRBD1. The specimen sequenced was peripheral blood. The CDR3 DNA reads TGTGCCAGCAGCAAGACAGGGTCTCACACCGGGGAGCTGTTTTTT. Residues: CASSKTGSHTGELFF.